These T cell receptor beta chains were read from a single sample in a study of CD8+ T cells in alopecia areata. TCRdb's table, derived via immunoSEQ multiplex PCR, lists solely in-frame clones and lacks some. This sample has 65,000 to 95,000 clones, with just over 50% found just once. Sequenced material: NKG2D-high CD8+ T cells sorted from blood. All receptors derive from a human donor with alopecia areata. Both conserved end residues are part of each CDR3. D genes are given only for firm matches. Some rows have no size entry. The others give once, few or many, or a class for an expanded clone.

TRBJ2-7 | TRBV14 | TRBD2 | NA | TGTGCCAGCAGCCAGAGCGGGGGGGAGCAGTACTTC | CASSQSGGEQYF
TRBJ2-1 | TRBV6-5 | NA | NA | TGTGCCAGCACCAGGGGGGCGGATGAGCAGTTCTTC | CASTRGADEQFF
TRBJ2-1 | TRBV4-1 | TRBD2 | NA | TGCGCCAGCAGCCCCAAACACGGACTAGCGGTATACAATGAGCAGTTCTTC | CASSPKHGLAVYNEQFF
TRBJ2-7 | TRBV2 | NA | few | TGTGCCAGCAGTCGAGGGGTCCCTGGGTTCGAGCAGTACTTC | CASSRGVPGFEQYF
TRBJ2-5 | TRBV27 | TRBD2 | NA | TGTGCCAGCAGTATCTACGGGACTAGGGAGACCCAGTACTTC | CASSIYGTRETQYF
TRBJ2-1 | TRBV29-1 | NA | NA | TGCAGCGTTGAAGTTCGGCCAGACCCCTACAATGAGCAGTTCTTC | CSVEVRPDPYNEQFF
TRBJ2-7 | TRBV29-1 | NA | once | TGCAGCGTTGTGGCCAACTACGAGCAGTACTTC | CSVVANYEQYF
TRBJ2-7 | TRBV10-3 | NA | NA | TGTGCCATCAGTTCGGACGGCGAGCAGTACTTC | CAISSDGEQYF
TRBJ2-7 | TRBV28 | NA | NA | TGTGCCAGCAGTTTAGGGCGTTCCTCCTACGAGCAGTACTTC | CASSLGRSSYEQYF
TRBJ2-6 | TRBV28 | NA | NA | TGCGGGGTTTCTGGGGCCAACGTCCTGACTTTC | CGVSGANVLTF
TRBJ2-1 | TRBV11-2 | TRBD1 | NA | TGTGCCAGCAGCTCCCGGGACAGGGGGGGCTCCTACAATGAGCAGTTCTTC | CASSSRDRGGSYNEQFF
TRBJ2-1 | TRBV29-1 | TRBD1 | NA | TGCAGCGTCGCCAAACCGACAGGGGCCAATGAGCAGTTCTTC | CSVAKPTGANEQFF
TRBJ2-1 | TRBV28 | TRBD2 | medium-sized | TGTGCCAGCCTGGGACTAGCGGGTAGTCGGTACAATGAGCAGTTCTTC | CASLGLAGSRYNEQFF